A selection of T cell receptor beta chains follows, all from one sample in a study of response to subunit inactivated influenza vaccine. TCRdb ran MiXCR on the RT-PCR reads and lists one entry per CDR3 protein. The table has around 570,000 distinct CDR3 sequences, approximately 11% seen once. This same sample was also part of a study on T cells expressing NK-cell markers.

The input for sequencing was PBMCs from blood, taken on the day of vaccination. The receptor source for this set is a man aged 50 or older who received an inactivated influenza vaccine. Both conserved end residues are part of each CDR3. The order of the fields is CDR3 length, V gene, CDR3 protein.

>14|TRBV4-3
CASSPREGSYGYTF
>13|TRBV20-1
CSAIFGVTDTQYF
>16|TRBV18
CASLQTGSSGANVLTF
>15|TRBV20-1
CSARGIGTHHNEQFF
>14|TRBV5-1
CASSLVGNTGELFF
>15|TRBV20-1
CSAEGYNTGGETQYF
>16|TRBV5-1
CASSLEGRADGNTIYF
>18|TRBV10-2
CASSELLASGSSTDTQYF
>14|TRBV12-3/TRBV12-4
CASRFIRGTDTQYF
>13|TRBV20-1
CSARDPSTYEQYF
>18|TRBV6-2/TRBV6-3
CASSYSHGRVSAKNIQYF
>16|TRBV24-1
CATAPGGTGGQWEQFF
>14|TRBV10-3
CAISSQGAYQPQHF
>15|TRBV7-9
CASSPSWGQNEKLFF
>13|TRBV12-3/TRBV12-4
CASSRQGDGELFF
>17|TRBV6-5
CASSYSTGTTGANVLTF
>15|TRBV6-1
CASSPGRSLVNEQFF
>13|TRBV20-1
CSARIDTNYGYTF
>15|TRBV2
CASSAGLSSYNEQFF
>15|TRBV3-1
CASSQDEGLDYEQYF
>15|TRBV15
CATSFQYLIADTQYF
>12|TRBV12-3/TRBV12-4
CASSPGIESQHF
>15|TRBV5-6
CASSSPGWYQETQYF
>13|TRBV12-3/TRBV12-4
CASSFVVDNEQFF
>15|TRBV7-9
CASSYGILMNNEQFF
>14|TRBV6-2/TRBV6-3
CASRPKRDIDTQYF
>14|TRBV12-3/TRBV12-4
CASSLNRPNEKLFF
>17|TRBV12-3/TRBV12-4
CASSLGSGVSNYNEQFF